This passage covers 9 T cell receptor beta chains from one sample sequenced in a study of T cell changes during pregnancy in multiple sclerosis. Measured with immunoSEQ multiplex PCR; TCRdb has only the in-frame clones, and not every one. Of 55,000 to 80,000 clones listed, roughly 94% were seen once; the top ten hold approximately 0.63%. The sample here was peripheral blood, taken in the third trimester of pregnancy. The receptors were sampled from a female donor with multiple sclerosis, enrolled in a pregnancy study.

In this sample, this clone turned up once. The chain is built from TRBV19 and TRBJ2-7; D is unresolved. V was pared by 5 bases and J by 0 bases, with 14 bases between. CDR1 and CDR2 (germline): LNHDA, SQIVND (reference sequence). The CDR3 spans 15 residues. The CDR3 nucleotides read TGTGCCAGTAGTTCTACCGATCTCCTCTCCTACGAGCAGTACTTC. Amino acids: CASSSTDLLSYEQYF. The full variable domain, completed using reference TRBV19 and TRBJ2-7, is DGGITQSPKYLFRKEGQNVTLSCEQNLNHDAMYWYRQDPGQGLRLIYYSQIVNDFQKGDIAEGYSVSREKKESFPLTVTSAQKNPTAFYLCASSSTDLLSYEQYFGPGTRLTVT.

This clone was counted between two and nine times. The CDR3 DNA follows: TGTGCCAGCAGTGAGTCCGGGACAAACTATGGCTACACCTTC. It codes for CASSESGTNYGYTF. V and J are TRBV27 and TRBJ1-2, with D maybe TRBD1 (6 bases). The CDR3 is 14 residues long. The ends were cut back, 5 bases at V and 2 bases at J, with 12 bases in the middle. Germline assignment: CDR1 MNHEY and CDR2 SMNVEV (reference sequence).

The CDR3: CASTPGERSPLHF. Here the CDR3 DNA reads TGTGCCAGCACCCCGGGGGAGCGTTCACCCCTCCACTTT. The rearrangement links TRBV6-1 to TRBJ1-6; the D gene is possibly TRBD1 (5 bases). Germline loops: CDR1 MNHNS, CDR2 SASEGT. V was trimmed by 7 bases and J by 9 bases, leaving 13 bases between them. The CDR3 spans 13 residues.

V gene TRBV2 combines with J gene TRBJ1-4, with 11 nucleotides matching TRBD1. This CDR3 region has 15 residues. CDR1 is SNHLY, CDR2 FYNNEI, per germline. V shed 6 bases and J 8 bases; nucleotides not matched to a gene: 8. The CDR3 loop is CASRDRGRSTEKLFF. CDR3 nucleotides: TGTGCCAGCAGGGACAGGGGGCGATCGACGGAAAAACTGTTTTTT.

The rearrangement uses TRBV6-4 and TRBJ2-1; TRBD1 might be the D (5 bases). Looked up from germline, CDR1 is MRHNA and CDR2 is SNTAGT. This CDR3 has 15 residues. Trimming cost V 2 bases and J 0 bases, with 8 bases left between them. CDR3 protein: CASSDRQSSYNEQFF. The DNA for the CDR3 is TGTGCCAGCAGTGACAGACAGAGCTCCTACAATGAGCAGTTCTTC.

The chain has TRBV6-5 and TRBJ1-2; tentatively, D is TRBD1 (5 bases). V lost 0 bases and J 1 base, leaving 9 bases between the germline ends. CDR1 MNHEY and CDR2 SVGAGI come from the germline V gene. This CDR3 comprises 15 residues. The CDR3 DNA follows: TGTGCCAGCAGTTACTCAGCAGGGAATAACTATGGCTACACCTTC. Amino acids: CASSYSAGNNYGYTF.

This clone was counted between two and nine times. Written as DNA, the CDR3 is TGTGCCAGCAGTTTCACAGTGAACACTGAAGCTTTCTTT. Translation gives CASSFTVNTEAFF. The chain uses TRBV2 and TRBJ1-1, with D uncertain. The germline V gene has CDR1 SNHLY and CDR2 FYNNEI. This CDR3 contains 13 residues. V gave up 5 bases and J gave up 0 bases, with 7 bases separating them.

This chain uses TRBV7-6 with TRBJ1-2; 11 bases align to TRBD1. Germline loops: CDR1 SGHVS, CDR2 FNYEAQ. Trimming at V came to 5 bases and at J to 1 base, leaving 12 bases not matched to a gene. The CDR3 runs 18 residues. DNA for the CDR3: TGTGCCAGCAGCCTACTCAGGACAGGGGGCCTTCTTAACTATGGCTACACCTTC. This sequence encodes CASSLLRTGGLLNYGYTF.

The V call is TRBV27, the J call TRBJ1-1; 7 bases map to TRBD1. CDR1 MNHEY and CDR2 SMNVEV come from the germline V gene (reference sequence). There are 13 residues in the CDR3. V shed 9 bases and J 2 bases; nucleotides not matched to a gene: 6. CDR3 protein: CASLDRANTEAFF. The CDR3 DNA is TGTGCCAGTCTAGACAGGGCCAACACTGAAGCTTTCTTT.